Presented here are 3 T cell receptor beta chains from one specimen sequenced in a study of T cell clones after liver transplantation. Method: immunoSEQ multiplex PCR; TCRdb's copy keeps in-frame clones and lacks some. The top ten clones hold over 0.75% of a sample with 99,000 or so clones, approximately 85% of them seen once. Here the sequenced sample was CD4+ T cells from blood, taken before liver transplant. The receptors were sampled from a human donor who received a liver transplant.

The chain uses TRBV14 and TRBJ1-2; no definite D call. Germline V CDR1 and CDR2: SGHDN, FVKESK. This CDR3 spans 13 amino acids. The V end lost 0 bases, the J end lost 4 bases, and 6 bases lay between the germline ends. The DNA for the CDR3 is TGTGCCAGCAGCCAAGACAGCATCTATGGCTACACCTTC. Residues: CASSQDSIYGYTF.

This rearrangement joins TRBV27 to TRBJ2-1; 8 nucleotides line up with TRBD1. The ends lost 3 bases at V and 8 bases at J; junction bases unmatched: 6. This CDR3 contains 14 residues. Germline CDR1 MNHEY, CDR2 SMNVEV (reference sequence). CDR3 protein: CASSFMDRDHEQFF. The CDR3 region has the DNA TGTGCCAGCAGTTTTATGGACAGGGACCATGAGCAGTTCTTC.

The chain uses TRBV11-2 and TRBJ2-2, with D unresolved. CDR1 SGHAT and CDR2 FQNNGV come from the germline V gene. V dropped 0 bases and J dropped 4 bases, with 3 bases sitting between them. The CDR3 is 13 amino acids. CDR3 bases: TGTGCCAGCAGCTTAGACGGCACCGGGGAGCTGTTTTTT. Amino acid sequence: CASSLDGTGELFF.